Below, one T cell receptor (beta chain) is given with its context. Its antigen is currently unknown. Assay: immunoSEQ multiplex PCR; the TCRdb copy retains only in-frame clones and omits some. The sample records 80,000 to 100,000 clones, nearly 90% being singletons. This sample stems from a study of T cell responses to AZD1222 COVID-19 vaccine. General study results and limits: There were vaccine-associated CD4 TCRs across spike, dominant at 160-218 and 743-854. Mostly white British, mostly female donors; authors suggested clonal diversity may be underestimated. At baseline, just 6 or 7 AZD1222 recipients tested seropositive.

The CDR3 spans 13 residues. V was pared by 2 bases and J by 2 bases, with 6 bases between. Germline-derived CDR1 and CDR2 are MNHEY and SMNVEV (reference sequence). The chain uses TRBV27 and TRBJ1-2, with no clear D. The source material was peripheral blood, sampled on day 0 of AZD1222 vaccination. This sequence was found in an adult in good health. CDR3 nucleotide sequence: TGTGCCAGCAGTTTAGAGGGCAACTATGGCTACACCTTC. It codes for CASSLEGNYGYTF.